Each of the 5 T cell receptor beta chains below was sequenced from the same sample in a study of control samples from healthy donors and cancer patients (dated by TCRdb to the early 2020s). Receptors were amplified or captured by the immunoSEQ multiplex PCR assay. Here the immuneACCESS table is served through TCRdb, limited to in-frame sequences with V and J called. Missing clones are a known gap in these copies; in checked studies unresolved V genes cover under half, and the rest lacks a known reason. Here the sample has about 120,000 clones; about 88% occur a single time. Less than 3% of the sample belongs to the ten largest clones. The specimen was blood. These receptors were obtained from a woman between 70 and 85 years old in good health.

The chain links TRBV19 to TRBJ1-2; D remains ambiguous. Per the germline V gene, CDR1 is LNHDA and CDR2 is SQIVND (reference sequence). This CDR3 spans 13 amino acids. The V end was cut by 0 bases, the J end by 4 bases, with 6 bases between. The CDR3 loop is CASSIDSLYGYTF. The DNA of the CDR3 is TGTGCCAGTAGTATAGATAGCCTCTATGGCTACACCTTC.

This clone was seen more than once but under ten times. The chain links TRBV5-6 to TRBJ2-2; D perhaps matches TRBD1 (5 bases). CDR1 is SGHDT, CDR2 YYEEEE, per germline. With 3 bases removed from V and 4 bases from J, the gap between germline ends came to 7 bases. The CDR3 covers 13 residues. The CDR3 DNA reads TGTGCCAGCAGCTGGGGCGGCACCGGGGAGCTGTTTTTT. It is translated as CASSWGGTGELFF.

The rearrangement uses TRBV3-1 (or the pseudogene TRBV3-2) and TRBJ1-2, with D perhaps TRBD1 (6 bases). Germline CDR1 LGHDT, CDR2 YNNKEL (reference sequence). Trimming shortened V by 4 bases and J by 7 bases, and 13 bases separated the two germline ends. CDR3 length: 13 amino acids. The CDR3 DNA reads TGTGCCAGCAGCCCCAACAGGGTGGGTGGCTACACCTTC. It encodes CASSPNRVGGYTF.

V usage is TRBV18 and J usage is TRBJ1-1; weak D call: TRBD1 (5 bases). Trimming removed 5 bases at V and 3 bases at J, with 13 bases between. This CDR3 is 14 amino acids long. Germline V gene data show CDR1 as KGHSH and CDR2 as LQKENI. The CDR3, as DNA: TGTGCCAGCTCATCATTTGGAGGGGACACTGAAGCTTTCTTT. Its protein product is CASSSFGGDTEAFF. Complete variable domain (other parts from reference TRBV18 and TRBJ1-1): NAGVMQNPRHLVRRRGQEARLRCSPMKGHSHVYWYRQLPEEGLKFMVYLQKENIIDESGMPKERFSAEFPKEGPSILRIQQVVRGDSAAYFCASSSFGGDTEAFFGQGTRLTVV.

This chain joins TRBV5-4 and TRBJ1-1; no firm D call. Germline V gene lookup returns CDR1 SGHNT and CDR2 YYREEE (reference sequence). V gave up 2 bases and J gave up 1 base, with 6 bases separating them. This CDR3 contains 13 residues. Here the CDR3 DNA reads TGTGCCAGCAGCTTTACAGAGAACACTGAAGCTTTCTTT. Its translation is CASSFTENTEAFF.